Listed below are T cell receptor beta chains from one sample, sequenced in a study of cytomegalovirus exposure and HLA in healthy donors. Clones were read by immunoSEQ multiplex PCR, and TCRdb kept only the in-frame ones, dropping some. The table records 73,000 or so clones, 75% to 85% of them present only once. Input material: PBMCs. Every receptor here comes from a human donor in good health. Each CDR3 is given with its conserved first and last residue.

V gene	J gene	CDR3 protein
TRBV7-2	TRBJ1-1	CASSFPDREGGAFF
TRBV5-4	TRBJ1-5	CASSRSGGRDNQPQHF
TRBV18	TRBJ2-7	CASSWRQGHYEQYF
TRBV6-1	TRBJ1-5	CASSGGTGVQGNQPQHF
TRBV6-5	TRBJ1-3	CASSYHGVGGNTIYF
TRBV29-1	TRBJ2-2	CSVVAGGAGELFF
TRBV7-2	TRBJ1-5	CASSPAIGALSNQPQHF
TRBV7-6	TRBJ2-2	CASSLVSGTINTGELFF
TRBV5-1	TRBJ1-2	CASSLTGRDGYTF
TRBV2	TRBJ1-2	CASRADRGSVYGYPF
TRBV5-6	TRBJ1-2	CASSLDRTGKFNYGYTF
TRBV7-8	TRBJ1-2	CASSYREGNYGYTF
TRBV25-1	TRBJ1-2	CASSGGPTGGVVYGYTF
TRBV9	TRBJ1-1	CASGGGTGGVGTEAFF
TRBV7-6	TRBJ2-3	CASSLRAGGDTQYF
TRBV9	TRBJ1-2	CASSTQEGANYGYTF
TRBV2	TRBJ2-7	CASRASSGGLSYEQYF
TRBV21-1	TRBJ2-1	CASSPPSGPIYEQFF
TRBV27	TRBJ1-1	CASSLSRQRLSNTEAFF
TRBV27	TRBJ1-4	CASSFGRGGEKLFF
TRBV7-6	-	CASSTGQALYEQYF
TRBV29-1	TRBJ2-5	CSVRTGGEETQYF
TRBV2	TRBJ1-1	CASSQGNIRSF
TRBV5-1	TRBJ2-7	CASSPPRGRTHEQYF
TRBV7-9	TRBJ1-1	CASSGEEEATNTEAFF
TRBV7-2	TRBJ2-3	CASSLGGGSDTQYF
TRBV2	TRBJ1-2	CASRADRGSVYGYTF
TRBV5-1	TRBJ1-2	CASSLDGAFNYGYTF
TRBV27	TRBJ2-7	CASSWSGGFYEQYF
TRBV19	TRBJ2-7	CASSINHAELYEQYF
TRBV28	TRBJ1-2	CASSPGGYGYTF
TRBV11-2	TRBJ2-1	CASSLTGTGSNEQFF
TRBV5-6	TRBJ1-1	CASSLAGVTEAFF